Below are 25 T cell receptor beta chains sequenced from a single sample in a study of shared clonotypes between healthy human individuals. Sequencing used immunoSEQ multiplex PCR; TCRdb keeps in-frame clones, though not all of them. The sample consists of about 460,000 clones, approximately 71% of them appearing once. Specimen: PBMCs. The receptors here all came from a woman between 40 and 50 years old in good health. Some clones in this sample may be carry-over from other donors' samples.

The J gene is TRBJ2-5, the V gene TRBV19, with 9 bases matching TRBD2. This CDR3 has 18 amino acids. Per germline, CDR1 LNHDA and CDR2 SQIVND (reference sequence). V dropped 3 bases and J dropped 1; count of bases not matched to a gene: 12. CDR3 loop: CASSIVGLAFPPQETQYF. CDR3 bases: TGTGCCAGTAGTATCGTGGGACTAGCTTTCCCCCCCCAAGAGACCCAGTACTTC.

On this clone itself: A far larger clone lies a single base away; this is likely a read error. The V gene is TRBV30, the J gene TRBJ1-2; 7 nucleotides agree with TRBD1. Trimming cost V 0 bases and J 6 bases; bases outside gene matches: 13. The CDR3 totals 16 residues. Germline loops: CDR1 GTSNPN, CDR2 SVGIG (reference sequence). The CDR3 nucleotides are TGTGCCTGGAGTGTCAACCCACAGGGGACTCACCATGGCTACACCTTC. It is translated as CAWSVNPQGTHHGYTF.

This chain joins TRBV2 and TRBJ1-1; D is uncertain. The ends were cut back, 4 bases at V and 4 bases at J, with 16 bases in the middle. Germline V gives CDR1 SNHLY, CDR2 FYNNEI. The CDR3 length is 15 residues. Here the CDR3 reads CASSGPGQPSTEAFF. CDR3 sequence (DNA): TGTGCCAGCAGTGGTCCGGGTCAACCTAGCACTGAAGCTTTCTTT.

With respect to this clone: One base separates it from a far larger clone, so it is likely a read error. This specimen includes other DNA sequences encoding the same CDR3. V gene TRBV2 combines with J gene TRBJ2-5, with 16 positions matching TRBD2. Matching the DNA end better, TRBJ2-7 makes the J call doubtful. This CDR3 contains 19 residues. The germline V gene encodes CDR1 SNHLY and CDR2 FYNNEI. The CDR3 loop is CASTRGTSGRAVSEAEQYF. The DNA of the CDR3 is TGCGCCAGCACTCGGGGGACTAGCGGGAGGGCCGTCTCCGAGGCCGAGCAGTACTTC.

Written as DNA, the CDR3 is TGTGCCAGCAGCTTCTCAACAGTCGGCGAGCAGTACTTC. This translates into CASSFSTVGEQYF. The chain links TRBV7-2 to TRBJ2-7, with unresolved D. Deletions cut 3 bases from V and 6 bases from J, with 12 bases between. This CDR3 is 13 amino acids long. Per germline, CDR1 SGHTA and CDR2 FQGNSA. The variable domain in full, completed from reference TRBV7-2 and TRBJ2-7, reads GAGVSQSPSNKVTEKGKDVELRCDPISGHTALYWYRQSLGQGLEFLIYFQGNSAPDKSGLPSDRFSAERTGGSVSTLTIQRTQQEDSAVYLCASSFSTVGEQYFGPGTRLTVT.

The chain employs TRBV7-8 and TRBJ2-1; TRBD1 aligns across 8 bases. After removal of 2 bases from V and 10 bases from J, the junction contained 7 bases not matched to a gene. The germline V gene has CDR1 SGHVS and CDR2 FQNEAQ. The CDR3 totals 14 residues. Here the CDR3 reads CASSLNNRGEEQFF. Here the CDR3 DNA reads TGTGCCAGCAGCTTAAACAACAGGGGGGAAGAGCAGTTCTTC.

The CDR3 DNA is TGTGCAAGTCGCTTAGTAACCCCGCCCGGGACAGGGACCTACGAGCAGTACTTC. It codes for CASRLVTPPGTGTYEQYF. The genes are TRBV12-2 and TRBJ2-7; the D call TRBD1 from the table was never checked on the DNA. TRBV12-2 is a listed pseudogene. The CDR3 is 18 residues long.

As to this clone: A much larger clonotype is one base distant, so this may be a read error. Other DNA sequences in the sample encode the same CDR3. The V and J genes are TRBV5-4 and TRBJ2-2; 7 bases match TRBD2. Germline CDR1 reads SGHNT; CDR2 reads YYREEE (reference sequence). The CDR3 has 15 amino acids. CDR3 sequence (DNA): TGTGCTAGCAGCTTGGCTAGCGGGAACACCGGGGAGCTGTTTTTT. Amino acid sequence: CASSLASGNTGELFF.

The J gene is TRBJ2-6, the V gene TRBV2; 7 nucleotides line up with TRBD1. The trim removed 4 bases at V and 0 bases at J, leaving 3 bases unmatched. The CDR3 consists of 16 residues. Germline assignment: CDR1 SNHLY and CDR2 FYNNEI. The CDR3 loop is CASSAGTASGANVLTF. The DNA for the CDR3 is TGTGCCAGCAGTGCTGGGACAGCCTCTGGGGCCAACGTCCTGACTTTC.

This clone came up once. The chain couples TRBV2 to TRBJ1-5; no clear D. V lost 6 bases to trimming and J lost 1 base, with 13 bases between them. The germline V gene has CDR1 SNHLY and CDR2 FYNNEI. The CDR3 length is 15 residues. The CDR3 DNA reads TGTGCCAGCAGGCTGAGCGAGAAAAGCAATCAGCCCCAGCATTTT. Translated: CASRLSEKSNQPQHF.

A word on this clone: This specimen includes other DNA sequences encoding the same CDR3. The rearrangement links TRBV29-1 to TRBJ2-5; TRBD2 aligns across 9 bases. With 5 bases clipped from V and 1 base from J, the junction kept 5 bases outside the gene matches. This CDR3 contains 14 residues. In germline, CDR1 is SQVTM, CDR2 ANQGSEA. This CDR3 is CSVSTSGAQETQYF. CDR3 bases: TGCAGCGTTTCGACTAGCGGTGCCCAAGAGACCCAGTACTTC.

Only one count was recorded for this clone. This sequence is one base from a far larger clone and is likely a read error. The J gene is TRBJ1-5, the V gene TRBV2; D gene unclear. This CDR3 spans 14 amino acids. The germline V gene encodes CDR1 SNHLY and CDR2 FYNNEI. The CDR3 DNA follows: TGTGCCAGCAGCTACGGATATAGCAATCGGCCCCAGCATTTT. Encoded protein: CASSYGYSNRPQHF.

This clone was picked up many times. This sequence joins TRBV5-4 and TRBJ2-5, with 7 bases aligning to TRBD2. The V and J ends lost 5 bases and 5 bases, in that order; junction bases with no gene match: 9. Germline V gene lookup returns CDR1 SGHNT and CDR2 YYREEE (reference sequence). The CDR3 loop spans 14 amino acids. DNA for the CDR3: TGTGCCAGCAGACCCGAGCGGGATGGGGAGACCCAGTACTTC. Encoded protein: CASRPERDGETQYF.

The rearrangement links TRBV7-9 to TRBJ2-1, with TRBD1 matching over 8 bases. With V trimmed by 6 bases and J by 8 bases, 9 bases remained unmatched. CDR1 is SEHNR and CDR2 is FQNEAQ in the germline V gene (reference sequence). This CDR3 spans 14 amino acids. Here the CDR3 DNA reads TGTGCCAGCAGAACCCCAGACAGGGGCCATGAGCAGTTCTTC. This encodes CASRTPDRGHEQFF.

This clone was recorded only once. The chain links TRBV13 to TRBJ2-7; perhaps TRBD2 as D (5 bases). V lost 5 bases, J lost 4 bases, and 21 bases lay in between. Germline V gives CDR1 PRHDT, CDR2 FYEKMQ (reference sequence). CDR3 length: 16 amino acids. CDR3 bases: TGTGCCAGCAGCAAAAAAGTATTTCGGGGTACTTACGAGCAGTACTTC. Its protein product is CASSKKVFRGTYEQYF.

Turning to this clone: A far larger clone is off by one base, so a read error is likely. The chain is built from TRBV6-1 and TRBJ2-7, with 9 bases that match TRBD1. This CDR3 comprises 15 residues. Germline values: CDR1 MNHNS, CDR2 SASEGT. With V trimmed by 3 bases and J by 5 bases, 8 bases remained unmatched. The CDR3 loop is CASSESGTGSNEQYF. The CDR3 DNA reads TGTGCCAGCAGTGAGAGCGGGACAGGGAGTAACGAGCAGTACTTC.

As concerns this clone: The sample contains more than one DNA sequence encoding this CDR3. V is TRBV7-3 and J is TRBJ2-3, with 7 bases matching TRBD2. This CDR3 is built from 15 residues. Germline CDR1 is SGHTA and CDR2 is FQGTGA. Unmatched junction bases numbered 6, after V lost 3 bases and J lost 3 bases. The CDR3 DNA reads TGTGCCAGCAGCTTTACGGGAGGAAGGACAGATACGCAGTATTTT. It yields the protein CASSFTGGRTDTQYF.

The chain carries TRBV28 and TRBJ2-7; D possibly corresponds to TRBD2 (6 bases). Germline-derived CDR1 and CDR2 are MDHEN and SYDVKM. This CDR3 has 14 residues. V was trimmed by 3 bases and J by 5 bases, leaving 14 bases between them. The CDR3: CASSFGGEEDEQYF. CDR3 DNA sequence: TGTGCCAGCAGTTTTGGCGGGGAGGAGGACGAGCAGTACTTC.

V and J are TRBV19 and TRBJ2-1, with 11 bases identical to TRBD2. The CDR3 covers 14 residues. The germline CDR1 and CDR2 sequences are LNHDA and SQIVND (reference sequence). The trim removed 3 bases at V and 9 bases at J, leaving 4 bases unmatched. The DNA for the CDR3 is TGTGCCAGTAGTATTGGGACTAGCGGTGTTGAGCAGTTCTTC. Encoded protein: CASSIGTSGVEQFF.

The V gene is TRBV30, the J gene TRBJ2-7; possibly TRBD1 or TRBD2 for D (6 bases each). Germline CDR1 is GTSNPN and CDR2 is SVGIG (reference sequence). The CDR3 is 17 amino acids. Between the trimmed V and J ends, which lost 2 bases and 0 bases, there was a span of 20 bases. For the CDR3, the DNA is TGTGCCTGGAGTCCAGAGGGGGGCTTCGACATCTCCTACGAGCAGTACTTC. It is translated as CAWSPEGGFDISYEQYF.

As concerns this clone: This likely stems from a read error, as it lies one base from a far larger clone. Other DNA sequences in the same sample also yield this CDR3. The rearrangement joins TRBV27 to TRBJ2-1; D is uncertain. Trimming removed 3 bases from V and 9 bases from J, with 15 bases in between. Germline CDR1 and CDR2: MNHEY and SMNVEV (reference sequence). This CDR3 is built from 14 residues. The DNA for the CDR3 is TGTGCCAGCAGTTTGTCGGCCTACAGTGGTGAGCAGTTCTTC. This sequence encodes CASSLSAYSGEQFF.

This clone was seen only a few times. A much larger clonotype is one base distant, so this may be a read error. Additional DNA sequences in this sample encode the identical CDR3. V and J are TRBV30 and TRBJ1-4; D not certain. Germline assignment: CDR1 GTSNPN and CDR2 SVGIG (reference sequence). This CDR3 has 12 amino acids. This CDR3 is CAWSVLDEKLFF. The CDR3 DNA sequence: TGCGCCTGGAGTGTACTTGATGAAAAACTGTTTTTT.

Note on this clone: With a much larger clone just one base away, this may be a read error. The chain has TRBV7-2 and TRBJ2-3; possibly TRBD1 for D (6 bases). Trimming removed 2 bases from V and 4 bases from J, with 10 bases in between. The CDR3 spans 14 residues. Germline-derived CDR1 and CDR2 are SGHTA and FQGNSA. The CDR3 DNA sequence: TGTGCCAGCAGCTTAAAGACAGGTTCAGATACGCAGTATTTT. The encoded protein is CASSLKTGSDTQYF.

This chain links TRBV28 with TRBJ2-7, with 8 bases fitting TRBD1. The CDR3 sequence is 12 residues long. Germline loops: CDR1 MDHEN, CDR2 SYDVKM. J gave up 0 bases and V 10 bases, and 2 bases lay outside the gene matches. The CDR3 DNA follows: TGTGCCACACAGGGGGACTCCTACGAGCAGTACTTC. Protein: CATQGDSYEQYF.

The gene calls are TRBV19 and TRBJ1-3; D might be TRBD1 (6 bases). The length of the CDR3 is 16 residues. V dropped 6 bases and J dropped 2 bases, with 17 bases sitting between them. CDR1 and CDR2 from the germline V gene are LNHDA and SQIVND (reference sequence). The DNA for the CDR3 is TGTGCCAGTAGACCATCCGACAGGATCACTGGAAACACCATATATTTT. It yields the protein CASRPSDRITGNTIYF.